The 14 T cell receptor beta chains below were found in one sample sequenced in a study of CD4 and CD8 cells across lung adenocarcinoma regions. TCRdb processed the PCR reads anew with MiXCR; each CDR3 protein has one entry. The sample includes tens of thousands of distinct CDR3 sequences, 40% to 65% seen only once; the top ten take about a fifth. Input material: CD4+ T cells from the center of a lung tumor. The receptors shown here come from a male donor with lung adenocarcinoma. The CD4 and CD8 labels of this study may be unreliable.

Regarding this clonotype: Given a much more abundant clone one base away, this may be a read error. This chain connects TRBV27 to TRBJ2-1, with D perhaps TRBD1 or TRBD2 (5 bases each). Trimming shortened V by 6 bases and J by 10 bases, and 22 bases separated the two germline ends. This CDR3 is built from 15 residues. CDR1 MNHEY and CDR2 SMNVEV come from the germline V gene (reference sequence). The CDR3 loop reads CASREVGTIAAEQFF. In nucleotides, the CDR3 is TGTGCCAGCAGGGAGGTGGGGACCATTGCCGCCGAGCAGTTCTTC.

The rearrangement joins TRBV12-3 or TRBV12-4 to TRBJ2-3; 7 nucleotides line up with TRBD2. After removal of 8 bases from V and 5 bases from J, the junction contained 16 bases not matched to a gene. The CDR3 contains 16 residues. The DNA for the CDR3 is TGTGCCAGCGGCGCGACTGGCGGGGGTAGCCAAGATACGCAGTATTTT. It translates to CASGATGGGSQDTQYF.

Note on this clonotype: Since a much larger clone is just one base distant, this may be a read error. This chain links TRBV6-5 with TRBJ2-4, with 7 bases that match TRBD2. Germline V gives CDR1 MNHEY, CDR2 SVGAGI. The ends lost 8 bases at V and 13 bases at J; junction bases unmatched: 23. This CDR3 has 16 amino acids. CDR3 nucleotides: TGTGCCAGCTGCTACATACGGACTAGTCGTGTTATTGAGCAGTACTTC. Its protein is CASCYIRTSRVIEQYF.

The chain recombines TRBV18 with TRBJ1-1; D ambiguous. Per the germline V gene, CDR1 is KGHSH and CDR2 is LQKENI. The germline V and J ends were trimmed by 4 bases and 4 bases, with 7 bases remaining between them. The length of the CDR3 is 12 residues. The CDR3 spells CASSLDPTEAFF. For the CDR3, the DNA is TGTGCCAGCTCACTCGACCCCACTGAAGCTTTCTTT.

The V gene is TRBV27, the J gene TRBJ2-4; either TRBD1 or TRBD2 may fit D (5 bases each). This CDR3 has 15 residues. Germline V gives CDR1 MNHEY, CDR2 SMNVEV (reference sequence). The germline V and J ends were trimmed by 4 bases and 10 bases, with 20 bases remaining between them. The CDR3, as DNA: TGTGCCAGCAGTTCGGGGCTGGGGGTCAAAGATATTCAGTACTTC. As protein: CASSSGLGVKDIQYF.

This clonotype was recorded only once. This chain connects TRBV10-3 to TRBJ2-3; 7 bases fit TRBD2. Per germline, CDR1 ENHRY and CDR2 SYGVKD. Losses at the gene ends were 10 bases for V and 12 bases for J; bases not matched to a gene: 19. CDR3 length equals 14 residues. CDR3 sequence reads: CATTFGTSEETQYF. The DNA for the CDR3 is TGTGCCACCACCTTCGGCACTAGCGAAGAAACCCAGTATTTT.

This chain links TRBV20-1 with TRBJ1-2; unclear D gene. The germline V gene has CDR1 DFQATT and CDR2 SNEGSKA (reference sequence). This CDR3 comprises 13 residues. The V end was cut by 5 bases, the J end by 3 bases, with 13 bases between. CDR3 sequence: CSAPRGPDYGYTF. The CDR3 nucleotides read TGCAGTGCTCCACGAGGGCCGGACTATGGCTACACCTTC.

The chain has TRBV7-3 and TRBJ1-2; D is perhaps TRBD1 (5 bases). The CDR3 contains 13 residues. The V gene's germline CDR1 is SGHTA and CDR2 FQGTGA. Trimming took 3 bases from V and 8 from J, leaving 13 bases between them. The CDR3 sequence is CASSFQGARGYTF. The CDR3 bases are TGTGCCAGCAGCTTCCAAGGGGCGCGAGGCTACACCTTC.

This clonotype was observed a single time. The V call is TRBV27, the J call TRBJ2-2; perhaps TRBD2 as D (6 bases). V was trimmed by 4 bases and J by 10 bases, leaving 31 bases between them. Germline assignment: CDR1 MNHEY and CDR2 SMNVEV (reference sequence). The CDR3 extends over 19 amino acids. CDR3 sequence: CASSSLGGYFGPTNKELFF. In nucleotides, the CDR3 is TGTGCCAGCAGTTCACTCGGGGGTTACTTTGGTCCGACCAACAAGGAGCTGTTTTTT.

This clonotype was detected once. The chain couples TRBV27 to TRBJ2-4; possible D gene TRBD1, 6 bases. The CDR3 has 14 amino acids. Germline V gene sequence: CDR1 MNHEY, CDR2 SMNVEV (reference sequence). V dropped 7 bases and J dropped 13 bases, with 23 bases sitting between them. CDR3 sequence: CASTGLGAKNTQYF. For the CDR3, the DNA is TGTGCCAGCACGGGGCTGGGGGCGAAAAACACGCAGTACTTC.

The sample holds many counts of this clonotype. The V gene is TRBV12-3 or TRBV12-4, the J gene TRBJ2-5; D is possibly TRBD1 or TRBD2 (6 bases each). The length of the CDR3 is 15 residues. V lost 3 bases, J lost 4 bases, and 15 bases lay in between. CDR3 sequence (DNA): TGTGCCAGCAGTTTCGGGGGCCTACGGCGAGAGACCCAGTACTTC. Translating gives CASSFGGLRRETQYF.

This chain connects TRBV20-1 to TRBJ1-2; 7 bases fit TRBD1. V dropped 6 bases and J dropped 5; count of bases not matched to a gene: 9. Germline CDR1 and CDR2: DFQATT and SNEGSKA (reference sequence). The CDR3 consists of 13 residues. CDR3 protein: CSAGTVNRYGYTF. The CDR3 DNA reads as TGCAGTGCGGGGACAGTCAATAGGTATGGCTACACCTTC.

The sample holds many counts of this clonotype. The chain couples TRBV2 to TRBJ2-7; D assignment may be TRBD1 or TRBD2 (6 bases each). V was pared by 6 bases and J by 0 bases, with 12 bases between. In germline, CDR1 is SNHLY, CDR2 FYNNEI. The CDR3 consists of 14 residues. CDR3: CASSKGGSSYEQYF. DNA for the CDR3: TGTGCCAGCAGCAAAGGGGGGAGCTCCTACGAGCAGTACTTC. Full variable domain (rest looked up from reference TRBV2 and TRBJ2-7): EPEVTQTPSHQVTQMGQEVILRCVPISNHLYFYWYRQILGQKVEFLVSFYNNEISEKSEIFDDQFSVERPDGSNFTLKIRSTKLEDSAMYFCASSKGGSSYEQYFGPGTRLTVT.

This CDR3 is CASIQGQWAKNIQYF. CDR3 coding DNA: TGTGCCAGCATTCAGGGGCAGTGGGCCAAAAACATTCAGTACTTC. The V call is TRBV6-1, the J call TRBJ2-4, with D tentatively TRBD1 (6 bases). Trimming removed 7 bases from V and 1 base from J, with 14 bases in between. In germline, CDR1 is MNHNS, CDR2 SASEGT. There are 15 residues in the CDR3.